What follows are 20 T cell receptor beta chains derived from one specimen sequenced in a study of CD8+ T cells in alopecia areata. Sequencing templates came from extracted RNA that was reverse transcribed into cDNA. The table came from immunoSEQ multiplex PCR; TCRdb's copy has only in-frame clones and leaves some out. The sample contains approximately 160,000 clones, less than 80% of which appear only once. Treatment given: oral pan-JAK inhibitor, 5-10 mg twice daily. This specimen was CD4+ T cells sorted from blood, taken at week 24, from a patient treated with tofacitinib. The receptors originated from a human donor with alopecia areata.

This clone has a handful of counts. The V gene is TRBV15, the J gene TRBJ2-7; 7 positions match TRBD2. The V gene end was trimmed by 0 bases and the J gene end by 0 bases; junction bases not matched to a gene: 8. There are 17 residues in the CDR3. The germline V gene has CDR1 LNHNV and CDR2 YYDKDF (reference sequence). CDR3 sequence reads: CATSRDPLSGPSYEQYF. In DNA form, the CDR3 reads TGTGCCACCAGCAGAGACCCCCTTAGCGGGCCCTCCTACGAGCAGTACTTC.

This clone was counted a few times. The chain uses TRBV29-1 and TRBJ1-2; D not resolved. The germline V gene encodes CDR1 SQVTM and CDR2 ANQGSEA. V lost 1 base to trimming and J lost 4 bases, with 1 base between them. The CDR3 is made up of 10 amino acids. The CDR3 region has the DNA TGCAGCGTTGAAGCCTATGGCTACACCTTC. Translating it yields CSVEAYGYTF.

In its sample, this clone was seen a few times. Relative to the germline gene, one junction end is altered; a read error may explain this. The V and J genes are TRBV7-7 and TRBJ1-2; D may be TRBD1 (6 bases). The germline CDR1 and CDR2 sequences are SSHAT and FNYEAQ (reference sequence). This CDR3 contains 11 residues. CDR3 nucleotides: TGTGCTAGCAGCGGGACATGCGGCTACACCTTC. Translating it yields CASSGTCGYTF.

The chain combines TRBV30 with TRBJ2-3, with unresolved D. Germline V lookup: CDR1 GTSNPN, CDR2 SVGIG (reference sequence). The CDR3 is made up of 12 amino acids. V dropped 3 bases and J dropped 2 bases, with 6 bases sitting between them. The CDR3 nucleotides are TGTGCCTGGAGCGAGAACACAGATACGCAGTATTTT. It codes for CAWSENTDTQYF.

This clone was seen once. The chain couples TRBV5-1 to TRBJ2-7; D is perhaps TRBD2 (5 bases). From germline, CDR1 is SGHRS and CDR2 YFSETQ. The CDR3 extends over 13 amino acids. V lost 5 bases, J lost 5 bases, and 14 bases lay in between. CDR3: CASSLPGYHEQYF. DNA of the CDR3: TGCGCCAGCAGTCTCCCGGGGTACCACGAGCAGTACTTC.

A few counts support this clone. V gene TRBV29-1 combines with J gene TRBJ2-5; tentatively, D is TRBD1 (6 bases). Trimming took 8 bases from V and 2 from J, leaving 12 bases between them. The CDR3 has 12 amino acids. Germline V CDR1 and CDR2: SQVTM, ANQGSEA. The CDR3 DNA sequence: TGCAGCTGTGGGACATCACAAGAGACCCAGTACTTC. It yields the protein CSCGTSQETQYF.

The table lists this clone with a few counts. The same CDR3 also results from other DNA sequences found in this sample. The chain employs TRBV29-1 and TRBJ2-6; no clear D. V shed 4 bases and J shed 2 bases, with 3 bases lying between them. Per the germline V gene, CDR1 is SQVTM and CDR2 is ANQGSEA. The CDR3 runs 12 residues. The CDR3 here is CSVAAGANVLTF. CDR3 DNA: TGCAGCGTTGCGGCTGGGGCCAACGTCCTGACTTTC.

This sequence joins TRBV11-3 and TRBJ2-5; either TRBD1 or TRBD2 may supply D (5 bases each). The CDR3 runs 16 residues. V was trimmed by 2 bases and J by 2 bases, leaving 15 bases between them. Germline V gene sequence: CDR1 SGHNT, CDR2 YENEEA. The CDR3 coding sequence is TGTGCCAGCAGCTTATGGGACGGAAACTTTCAAGAGACCCAGTACTTC. The encoded protein is CASSLWDGNFQETQYF.

This chain connects TRBV29-1 to TRBJ2-3; D may be TRBD1 or TRBD2 (6 bases each). The germline V and J ends were trimmed by 6 bases and 6 bases, with 13 bases remaining between them. Germline CDR1 SQVTM, CDR2 ANQGSEA. This CDR3 spans 12 amino acids. The DNA of the CDR3 is TGCAGCGTGACCGGGGGCGGGGATACGCAGTATTTT. Translation: CSVTGGGDTQYF.

The chain combines TRBV2 with TRBJ2-3, with TRBD2 identical over 10 bases. The CDR3 totals 18 residues. V gave up 3 bases and J gave up 3 bases; unmatched junction bases: 12. Germline-derived CDR1 and CDR2 are SNHLY and FYNNEI. Written as DNA, the CDR3 is TGTGCCAGCAGTGATAGGGCTAGCGGGGGCCAAGTAACAGATACGCAGTATTTT. This encodes CASSDRASGGQVTDTQYF.

This clone was seen only a few times. The chain recombines TRBV23-1 with TRBJ1-2, with 7 nucleotides matching TRBD1. TRBV23-1 is identified as an open reading frame with a role that is uncertain. V trimming: 0 bases; J trimming: 8 bases; junction bases outside the gene matches: 9. CDR3 size: 15 residues. The DNA for the CDR3 is TGCGCCAGCAGTCAATCATTCAAGGGGGCGAACGGCTACACCTTC. This codes for CASSQSFKGANGYTF.

The J gene is TRBJ1-1, the V gene TRBV29-1; tentative D call: TRBD1 (6 bases). The CDR3 is 13 amino acids. Germline CDR1 reads SQVTM; CDR2 reads ANQGSEA. Trimming pared 6 bases from V and 0 bases from J, leaving 11 bases between. The DNA of the CDR3 is TGCAGCGTCGGGACACCCTTGAACACTGAAGCTTTCTTT. Translation gives CSVGTPLNTEAFF.

This rearrangement joins TRBV4-2 to TRBJ1-3; 10 bases are shared with TRBD1. V lost 1 base to trimming and J lost 0 bases; unmatched junction nucleotides: 12. CDR1 is LGHNA and CDR2 is YNFKEQ in the germline V gene. The CDR3 is made up of 20 amino acids. CDR3 sequence: CASSQVPGQGGQSSGNTIYF. CDR3 DNA sequence: TGTGCCAGCAGCCAAGTTCCAGGACAGGGGGGACAGAGCTCTGGAAACACCATATATTTT.

The rearrangement uses TRBV25-1 and TRBJ1-2; 7 nucleotides line up with TRBD1. The CDR3 consists of 14 residues. Trimming at V came to 2 bases and at J to 4 bases, leaving 4 bases not matched to a gene. Germline loops: CDR1 MGHDK, CDR2 SYGVNS. The CDR3 sequence: CASSEGGGSYGYTF. The CDR3 DNA reads as TGTGCCAGCAGTGAAGGAGGGGGCAGCTATGGCTACACCTTC.

The chain combines TRBV30 with TRBJ1-2; no clear D gene. Germline V CDR1 and CDR2: GTSNPN, SVGIG (reference sequence). The CDR3 contains 12 residues. Trimming left V 2 bases short and J 4 bases short, with 8 bases between. The DNA for the CDR3 is TGTGCCTGGAGTAAGGGAACCTATGGCTACACCTTC. This encodes CAWSKGTYGYTF.

The chain recombines TRBV9 with TRBJ2-7, with D perhaps matching TRBD2 (5 bases). V was cut by 0 bases and J by 1 base, with 11 bases left in between. From germline, CDR1 is SGDLS and CDR2 YYNGEE. The CDR3 has 15 amino acids. The CDR3 DNA reads TGTGCCAGCAGCGTAGGGGCTCGGGGATCCTACGAGCAGTACTTC. It codes for CASSVGARGSYEQYF. The whole variable domain, remainder taken from reference TRBV9 and TRBJ2-7, is DSGVTQTPKHLITATGQRVTLRCSPRSGDLSVYWYQQSLDQGLQFLIQYYNGEERAKGNILERFSAQQFPDLHSELNLSSLELGDSALYFCASSVGARGSYEQYFGPGTRLTVT.

V gene TRBV30 combines with J gene TRBJ2-1; tentatively, D is TRBD1 (5 bases). The CDR3 contains 15 residues. The V and J ends lost 1 base and 0 bases respectively, with 10 bases between them. Germline lookup yields CDR1 GTSNPN and CDR2 SVGIG (reference sequence). CDR3 in DNA: TGTGCCTGGAGTGGGGGCCCGAGCTCCTACAATGAGCAGTTCTTC. Amino acid sequence: CAWSGGPSSYNEQFF.

V and J are TRBV7-9 and TRBJ1-1; D unclear. Germline CDR1 and CDR2: SEHNR and FQNEAQ (reference sequence). The CDR3 is 13 amino acids. V was trimmed by 10 bases and J by 2 bases, leaving 14 bases between them. The chain's CDR3 is CANAPRGNTEAFF. CDR3 DNA sequence: TGTGCCAACGCGCCGCGGGGAAACACTGAAGCTTTCTTT.

This sequence joins TRBV7-9 and TRBJ1-6; 11 nucleotides match TRBD1. The germline CDR1 and CDR2 sequences are SEHNR and FQNEAQ (reference sequence). The CDR3 loop spans 16 amino acids. The ends lost 1 base at V and 9 bases at J; junction bases unmatched: 5. The CDR3 DNA reads as TGTGCCAGCAGCTTAGGCCGGACAGGGGGCGGTTCACCCCTCCACTTT. Amino acids: CASSLGRTGGGSPLHF.

This chain links TRBV4-1 with TRBJ2-3; 9 positions agree with TRBD1. Germline trimming cut 2 bases from V and 6 bases from J; bases unmatched to any gene: 9. Germline V gene lookup returns CDR1 MGHRA and CDR2 YSYEKL. CDR3 size: 16 residues. The CDR3 spells CASSQPGTGSGDTQYF. CDR3 nucleotide sequence: TGCGCCAGCAGCCAACCTGGGACAGGGTCAGGGGATACGCAGTATTTT.